This T cell receptor (beta chain) appears in the sequencing data of a study of blood T cell repertoires in COVID-19. Overall study context: Italy, Spain and the United States were the sources of the convalescent and acute COVID-19 samples. From T cells, B-cell-depleted T cells, or PBMCs came the material, which was cDNA or gDNA.

During active infection, Seattle patients enrolled and were then monitored through disease. Original data processing: Using reference gene primer amplification, nucleated cell counts were estimated. Repertoires were generated with immunoSEQ multiplex PCR, while TCRdb's copy carries only in-frame clones and drops some. D and trimming were read from the DNA, whereas the V and J calls and clone size are those reported in that table. The table includes 70,000 to 95,000 clones, around 78% detected once. V shed 6 bases, J shed 12 bases, and the junction held 13 bases outside the gene matches. Germline CDR1 and CDR2: MNHEY and SMNVEV (reference sequence). The CDR3 consists of 14 residues.

The chain combines TRBV27 with TRBJ1-5; TRBD1 aligns across 8 bases. The material sequenced was peripheral blood. The receptor's source is a man between 60 and 75 years old with COVID-19, enrolled during active disease. For the CDR3, the DNA is TGTGCCAGCAGCTATCAGGGGGCGCTGGGCGTCCAGCATTTT. Its protein is CASSYQGALGVQHF.